The 14 T cell receptor beta chains presented below share a single source sample, sequenced in a study of T cell repertoires in cytomegalovirus infection. Their recognized antigens are unknown. Using its own MiXCR run on the reads, TCRdb lists one record per CDR3 protein. The data show around 95,000 distinct CDR3 sequences, about 29% seen once. Source: CD8+ T cells from cultured PBMCs, taken from culture after CMV antigen stimulation. These receptors all stem from a human donor in good health (CMV status not recorded). Some clones in this sample may be carry-over from other donors' samples.

The J gene is TRBJ2-7, the V gene TRBV11-2; the match to TRBD1 covers 8 bases. Germline V gene data show CDR1 as SGHAT and CDR2 as FQNNGV. The V and J ends lost 3 bases and 4 bases, in that order; junction bases with no gene match: 5. The CDR3 is 14 residues long. CDR3 sequence reads: CASSFDRGGYEQYF. The CDR3 nucleotides are TGTGCCAGCAGCTTTGACAGGGGCGGGTACGAGCAGTACTTC.

The rearrangement uses TRBV12-3 or TRBV12-4 and TRBJ2-1, with 11 bases identical to TRBD1. This CDR3 region has 14 residues. Trimming at V came to 5 bases and at J to 4 bases, leaving 1 base not matched to a gene. The CDR3 DNA is TGTGCCAGCAGTGGACAGGGGGCTTACAATGAGCAGTTCTTC. Protein product: CASSGQGAYNEQFF.

This clonotype was seen at least ten times. The chain is built from TRBV19 and TRBJ2-5; tentatively, D is TRBD2 (5 bases). Germline CDR1 is LNHDA and CDR2 is SQIVND (reference sequence). V shed 5 bases and J shed 7 bases, with 17 bases lying between them. The CDR3 has 14 amino acids. The CDR3 sequence is CASSGTRGSATQYF. In DNA form, the CDR3 reads TGTGCCAGTAGTGGTACTCGGGGATCGGCGACCCAGTACTTC. Full variable domain (remainder filled in from reference TRBV19 and TRBJ2-5): DGGITQSPKYLFRKEGQNVTLSCEQNLNHDAMYWYRQDPGQGLRLIYYSQIVNDFQKGDIAEGYSVSREKKESFPLTVTSAQKNPTAFYLCASSGTRGSATQYFGPGTRLLVL.

This clonotype was recorded at least ten times. The CDR3 sequence is CASSLELAGGTLGTQYF. In DNA, the CDR3 is TGTGCCAGCAGTTTGGAACTAGCGGGGGGTACCTTGGGTACGCAGTATTTT. The V gene is TRBV27, the J gene TRBJ2-3; 12 nucleotides align to TRBD2. Looked up from germline, CDR1 is MNHEY and CDR2 is SMNVEV (reference sequence). Trimming cost V 3 bases and J 8 bases; bases outside gene matches: 12. The CDR3 covers 17 residues.

The V and J genes are TRBV2 and TRBJ1-1; TRBD1 might be the D (5 bases). This CDR3 is 18 amino acids long. V lost 5 bases and J 0 bases, leaving 22 bases between the germline ends. CDR1 and CDR2 from the germline V gene are SNHLY and FYNNEI. CDR3 nucleotide sequence: TGTGCCAGCAGTACCGACAGTCACACTCCGTCTATGAACACTGAAGCTTTCTTT. This encodes CASSTDSHTPSMNTEAFF.

This clonotype was found many times. The chain uses TRBV7-2 and TRBJ2-7; TRBD1 or TRBD2 may be the D gene (5 bases each). Trimming took 2 bases from V and 4 from J, leaving 12 bases between them. CDR3 size: 14 residues. Germline-derived CDR1 and CDR2 are SGHTA and FQGNSA. The CDR3 DNA reads TGTGCCAGCAGCTTATTACTAGGGGCTTACGAGCAGTACTTC. Translated: CASSLLLGAYEQYF.

This clonotype was observed many times. The chain is built from TRBV9 and TRBJ2-5; TRBD2 matches 10 bases. In germline, CDR1 is SGDLS, CDR2 YYNGEE. V trimming: 3 bases; J trimming: 5 bases; junction bases outside the gene matches: 13. The CDR3 spans 17 residues. CDR3 sequence reads: CASSADGAGTSEETQYF. CDR3 bases: TGTGCCAGCAGCGCTGACGGGGCCGGGACTAGCGAGGAGACCCAGTACTTC.

On this clonotype: One end of the junction does not line up with germline, which may come from a read error. This chain connects TRBV29-1 to TRBJ2-7; 7 bases are shared with TRBD2. The CDR3 has 12 amino acids. The germline V gene encodes CDR1 SQVTM and CDR2 ANQGSEA. CDR3 region: CSVEAGSYEQYF. For the CDR3, the DNA is TGCAGCGTGGAAGCGGGATCCTACGAGCAGTACTTC.

The sample holds a few counts of this clonotype. V gene TRBV12-3 or TRBV12-4 combines with J gene TRBJ1-1; D remains unclear. The CDR3 sequence is 11 residues long. Trimming shortened V by 8 bases and J by 3 bases, and 7 bases separated the two germline ends. In nucleotides, the CDR3 is TGTGCCAGCGGATGGGACACTGAAGCTTTCTTT. Protein product: CASGWDTEAFF.

This clonotype was found a few times. This chain links TRBV27 with TRBJ2-2, with 8 bases matching TRBD2. There are 15 residues in the CDR3. V shed 7 bases, J shed 4 bases, and the junction held 8 bases outside the gene matches. The V gene's germline CDR1 is MNHEY and CDR2 SMNVEV (reference sequence). CDR3 protein: CASTPGLVATGELFF. CDR3 coding DNA: TGTGCCAGCACCCCGGGACTAGTAGCCACCGGGGAGCTGTTTTTT.

The chain recombines TRBV6-1 with TRBJ1-2, with 7 bases matching TRBD1. CDR1 MNHNS and CDR2 SASEGT come from the germline V gene. V dropped 4 bases and J dropped 5; count of bases not matched to a gene: 7. The CDR3 is made up of 14 amino acids. In DNA form, the CDR3 reads TGTGCCAGCAGTGGGGGGTGGACAGGATATGGCTACACCTTC. Protein: CASSGGWTGYGYTF.

Details on this clonotype: As the CDR3 is not closed by the conserved phenylalanine or tryptophan, this likely results from a read error. Because the CDR3's place on the DNA is in doubt, the DNA is left out and the CDR3 is given as listed by TCRdb. The chain recombines TRBV7-4 with TRBJ2-5; the tabulated D call, TRBD1, remains unverified against the DNA. From germline, CDR1 is SGHVT and CDR2 SQSDAQ. The CDR3 contains 14 residues when both ends are counted. The CDR3 spells CASSVVWGPKGFYP.

V gene TRBV6-4 combines with J gene TRBJ1-2, with D possibly matching TRBD1 (5 bases). This CDR3 is 16 amino acids long. Germline V gene data show CDR1 as MRHNA and CDR2 as SNTAGT. V lost 4 bases to trimming and J lost 0 bases, with 15 bases between them. CDR3 nucleotide sequence: TGTGCCAGCAGTGTTTCCTCGGACAATCCTAACTATGGCTACACCTTC. This gives the protein CASSVSSDNPNYGYTF.

This clonotype appeared a few times. The chain employs TRBV7-7 and TRBJ2-1, with D uncertain. V was trimmed by 2 bases and J by 7 bases, leaving 9 bases between them. The CDR3 is made up of 13 amino acids. Per germline, CDR1 SSHAT and CDR2 FNYEAQ (reference sequence). The CDR3 bases are TGTGCCAGCAGCTTATCGGTGGGGAATGAGCAGTTCTTC. This sequence encodes CASSLSVGNEQFF. Drawing the rest from reference TRBV7-7 and TRBJ2-1, the complete variable domain is GAGVSQSPRYKVTKRGQDVTLRCDPISSHATLYWYQQALGQGPEFLTYFNYEAQPDKSGLPSDRFSAERPEGSISTLTIQRTEQRDSAMYRCASSLSVGNEQFFGPGTRLTVL.